This T cell receptor beta chain was retrieved from a study of CD8 T cells in Susac syndrome. Reverse transcription used 0.5 to 1 ug RNA and random hexamers. One entry per CDR3 protein results from TCRdb running MiXCR on the immunoSEQ multiplex PCR reads. The data show some 110,000 distinct CDR3 sequences, more than 80% seen once. This clonotype occurred once. The germline CDR1 and CDR2 sequences are MGHRA and YSYEKL. The CDR3 runs to 19 residues. V lost 3 bases, J lost 1 base, and 24 bases lay in between. The receptor was derived from a human donor with multiple sclerosis. The material sequenced was CD8+ T cells from PBMCs. The chain has TRBV4-1 and TRBJ1-1; D may be TRBD1 (5 bases). The CDR3 region is CASSQGGRISGAGNTEAFF. The CDR3, as DNA: TGCGCCAGCAGCCAGGGCGGAAGAATCTCTGGGGCGGGGAACACTGAAGCTTTCTTT.